This paragraph covers one T cell receptor (beta chain) sequence. Its antigen is undetermined. The PCR made use of 60 Vbeta and 13 Jbeta primers. Repertoires were generated with immunoSEQ multiplex PCR, while TCRdb's copy carries only in-frame clones and drops some. The repertoire includes 130,000 to 150,000 clones, about 79% of them detected once, and around 4.3% sits in the top ten. This sample is drawn from a study of cytomegalovirus exposure and HLA in healthy donors. Study results and caveats: Reportedly, a later analysis found an Asian-associated ancestry cluster had fewer N-insertions than the roughly 700-donor mean. Cytomegalovirus association was assigned to over 150 TCR beta chains. As a later analysis showed, several of the most significant clusters appeared to be linked to common viral pathogens. Researchers reported from a later analysis that most CMV-associated TCR beta chains appeared HLA-restricted.

CDR3 length: 15 residues. CDR1 and CDR2 from the germline V gene are SGHDT and YYEEEE. J gave up 5 bases and V 1 base, and 4 bases lay outside the gene matches. The rearrangement links TRBV5-6 to TRBJ1-5; 9 bases agree with TRBD1. The source is a man aged 40-49 years in good health and CMV-seropositive. The specimen was PBMCs. This chain's CDR3 is CASSLWDREYQPQHF. The DNA for the CDR3 is TGTGCCAGCAGCTTGTGGGACAGGGAATATCAGCCCCAGCATTTT.